This entry concerns a single TCR beta chain. This entry belongs to a study of cytomegalovirus exposure and HLA in healthy donors. PCR amplification relied on 60 Vbeta primers (plus 13 Jbeta primers). Method: immunoSEQ multiplex PCR; TCRdb's copy keeps in-frame clones and lacks some. The data show about 160,000 clones, roughly 80% seen once. The V gene lost 4 bases and the J gene lost 1 base, with 6 bases spanning the gap. The V gene's germline CDR1 is MNHEY and CDR2 SMNVEV (reference sequence). This CDR3 spans 13 amino acids. This chain connects TRBV27 to TRBJ2-3; perhaps TRBD1 as D (6 bases). Sample: PBMCs. The clonotype originates from a man aged 40-55 years in good health and CMV-seronegative. CDR3 sequence: CASSSGGTDTQYF. The CDR3 bases are TGTGCCAGCAGTTCAGGGGGCACAGATACGCAGTATTTT.